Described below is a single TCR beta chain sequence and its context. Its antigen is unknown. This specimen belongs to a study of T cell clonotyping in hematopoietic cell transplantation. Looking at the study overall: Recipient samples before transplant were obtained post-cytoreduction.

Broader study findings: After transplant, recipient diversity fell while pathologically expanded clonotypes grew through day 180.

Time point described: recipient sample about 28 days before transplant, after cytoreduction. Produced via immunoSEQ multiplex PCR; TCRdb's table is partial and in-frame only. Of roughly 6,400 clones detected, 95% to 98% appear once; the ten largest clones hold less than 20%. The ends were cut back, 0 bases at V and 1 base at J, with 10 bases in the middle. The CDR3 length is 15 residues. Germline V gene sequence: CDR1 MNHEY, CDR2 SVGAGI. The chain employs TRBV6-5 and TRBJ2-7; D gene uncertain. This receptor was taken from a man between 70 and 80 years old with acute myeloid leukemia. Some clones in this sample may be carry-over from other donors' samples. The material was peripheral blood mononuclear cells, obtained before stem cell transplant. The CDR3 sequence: CASSYSRSASYEQYF. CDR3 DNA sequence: TGTGCCAGCAGTTACTCGCGCAGTGCGTCCTACGAGCAGTACTTC.